This T cell receptor beta chain was obtained from a study of cytotoxic CD8 clonotypes in ibrutinib-treated CLL. The CDR3 has 15 amino acids. Germline values: CDR1 ENHRY, CDR2 SYGVKD. J lost 0 bases, V lost 4 bases, and 4 bases had no gene match. Profiled with immunoSEQ multiplex PCR; TCRdb holds only in-frame clones, not every one. The repertoire holds 110,000 or so clones, with 50% to 65% as singletons. The TCR was taken from a human donor with chronic lymphocytic leukemia. The material sequenced was PBMCs, taken after 24 months of ibrutinib treatment. The genes are TRBV10-3 and TRBJ1-1, with 8 bases fitting TRBD1. CDR3 sequence reads: CAISGTGTMNTEAFF. CDR3 bases: TGTGCCATCAGTGGGACAGGGACCATGAACACTGAAGCTTTCTTT.